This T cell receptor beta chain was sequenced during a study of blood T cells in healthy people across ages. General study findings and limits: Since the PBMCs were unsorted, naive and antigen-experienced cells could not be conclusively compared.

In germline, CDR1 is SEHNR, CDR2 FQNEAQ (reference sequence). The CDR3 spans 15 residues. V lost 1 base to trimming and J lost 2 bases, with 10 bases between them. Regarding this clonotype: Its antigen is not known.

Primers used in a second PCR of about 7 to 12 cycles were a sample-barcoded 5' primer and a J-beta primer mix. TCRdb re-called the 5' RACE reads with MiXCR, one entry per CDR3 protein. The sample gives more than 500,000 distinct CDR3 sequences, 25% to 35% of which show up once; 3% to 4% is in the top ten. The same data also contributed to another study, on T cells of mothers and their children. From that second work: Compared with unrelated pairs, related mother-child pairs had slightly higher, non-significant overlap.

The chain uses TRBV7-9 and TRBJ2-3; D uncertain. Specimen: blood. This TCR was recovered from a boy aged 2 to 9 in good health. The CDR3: CASSLGALATDTQYF. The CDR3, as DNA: TGTGCCAGCAGCTTAGGGGCCTTGGCCACAGATACGCAGTATTTT. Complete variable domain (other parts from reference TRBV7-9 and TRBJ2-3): DTGVSQNPRHKITKRGQNVTFRCDPISEHNRLYWYRQTLGQGPEFLTYFQNEAQLEKSRLLSDRFSAERPKGSFSTLEIQRTEQGDSAMYLCASSLGALATDTQYFGPGTRLTVL.